This paragraph reports one TCR beta chain. Its specificity is not known. A junction end diverges from the germline sequence, so it may reflect a read error. The PCR employed 60 Vbeta primers together with 13 Jbeta primers. This table comes from immunoSEQ multiplex PCR, and its TCRdb copy is limited to in-frame clones, with some not included. Seen here are some 150,000 clones, 80% observed once, and the top ten hold approximately 5.1%. These data originate in a study of cytomegalovirus exposure and HLA in healthy donors. Study-wide results and caveats: Listed as cytomegalovirus-associated were 150 or so TCR beta chains.

The source is a male donor in good health and CMV-seronegative. The sample was PBMCs.

CDR3: CSSSFGDRRTNEKLFF. CDR3 in DNA: TGTTCCAGCAGCTTCGGCGACAGACGGACTAATGAAAAACTGTTTTTT. The genes are TRBV7-9 and TRBJ1-4, with D possibly matching TRBD1 (5 bases). There are 16 residues in the CDR3. CDR1 and CDR2 from the germline V gene are SEHNR and FQNEAQ (reference sequence).